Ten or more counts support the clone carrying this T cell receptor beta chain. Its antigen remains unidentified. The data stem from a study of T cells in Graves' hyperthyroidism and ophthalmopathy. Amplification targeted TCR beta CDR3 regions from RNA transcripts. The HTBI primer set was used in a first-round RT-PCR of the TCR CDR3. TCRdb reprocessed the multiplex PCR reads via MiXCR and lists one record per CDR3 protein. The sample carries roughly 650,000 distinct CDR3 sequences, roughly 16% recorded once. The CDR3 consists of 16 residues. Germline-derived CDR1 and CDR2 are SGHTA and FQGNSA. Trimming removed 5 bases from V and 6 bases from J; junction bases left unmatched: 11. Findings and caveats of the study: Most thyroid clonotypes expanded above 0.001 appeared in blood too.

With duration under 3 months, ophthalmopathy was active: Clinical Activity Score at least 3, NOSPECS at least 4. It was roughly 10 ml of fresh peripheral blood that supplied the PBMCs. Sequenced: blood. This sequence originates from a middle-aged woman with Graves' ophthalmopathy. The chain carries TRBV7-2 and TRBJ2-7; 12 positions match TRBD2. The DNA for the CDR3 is TGTGCCAGCAGCGACGGGGCTAGCGGGAGGGTTCTCGAGCAGTACTTC. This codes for CASSDGASGRVLEQYF.